This T cell receptor (beta chain) emerged from a study of CD8+CD57+ T cells in acquired aplastic anemia. Study summary: Recorded DNA amounts for sorted CD4+ and CD8+ cells had an average of 3.2 ug.

Sequencing involved patients with CD8+CD57+ cell expansion previously shown by flow cytometry. The CDR3 covers 14 residues. Germline CDR1 reads SGHTA; CDR2 reads FQGNSA. Deletions cut 4 bases from V and 6 bases from J, with 16 bases between. About this clonotype itself: No antigen is known for it.

Whole-study findings and limits: No significant difference in CD8+ Simpson's diversity was found between patients and controls.

Genomic DNA, serving as template, underwent TCR beta VDJ and CDR3 profiling. TCRdb re-derived calls from the reads in MiXCR, one entry per CDR3 protein. The sample contains about 240,000 distinct CDR3 sequences, about 44% of which appear only once. The V and J genes are TRBV7-2 and TRBJ2-7, with D possibly TRBD2 on 6 matching bases. The origin of this receptor is a human donor with aplastic anemia. The specimen sequenced was sorted CD4+, CD8+, or CD8+CD57+ T cells (not recorded which) from PBMCs. The CDR3 DNA reads TGTGCCAGCAGCTCCCCGACTGGAGGGATCGAGCAGTACTTC. As protein: CASSSPTGGIEQYF.